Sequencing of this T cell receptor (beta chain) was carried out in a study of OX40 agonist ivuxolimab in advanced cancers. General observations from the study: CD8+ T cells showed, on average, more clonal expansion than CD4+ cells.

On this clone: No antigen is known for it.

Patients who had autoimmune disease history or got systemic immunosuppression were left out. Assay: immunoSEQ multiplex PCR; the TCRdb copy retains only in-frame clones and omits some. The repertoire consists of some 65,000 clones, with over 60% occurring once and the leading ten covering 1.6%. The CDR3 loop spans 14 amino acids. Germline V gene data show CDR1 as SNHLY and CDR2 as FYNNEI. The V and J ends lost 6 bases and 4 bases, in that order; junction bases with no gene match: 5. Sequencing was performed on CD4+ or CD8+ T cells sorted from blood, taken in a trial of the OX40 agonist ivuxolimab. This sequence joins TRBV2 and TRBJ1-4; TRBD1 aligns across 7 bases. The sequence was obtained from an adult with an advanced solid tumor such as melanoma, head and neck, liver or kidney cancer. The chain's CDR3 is CASRETGLNEKLFF. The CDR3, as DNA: TGTGCCAGCAGGGAGACAGGGCTTAATGAAAAACTGTTTTTT.